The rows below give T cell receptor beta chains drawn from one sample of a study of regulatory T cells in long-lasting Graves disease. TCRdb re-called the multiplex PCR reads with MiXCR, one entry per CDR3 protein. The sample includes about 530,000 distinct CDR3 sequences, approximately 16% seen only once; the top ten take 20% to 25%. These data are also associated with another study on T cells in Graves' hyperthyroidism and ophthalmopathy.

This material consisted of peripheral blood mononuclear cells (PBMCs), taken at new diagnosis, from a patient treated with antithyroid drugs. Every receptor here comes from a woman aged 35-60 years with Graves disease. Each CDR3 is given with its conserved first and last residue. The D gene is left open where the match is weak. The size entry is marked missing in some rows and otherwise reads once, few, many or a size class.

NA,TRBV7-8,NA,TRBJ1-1,CASSLVQRMNTEAFF,TGTGCCAGCAGCTTAGTGCAGCGGATGAACACTGAAGCTTTCTTT
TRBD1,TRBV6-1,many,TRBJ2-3,CASTLLGTGGTDTQYF,TGTGCCAGCACCCTCCTCGGGACAGGGGGGACAGATACGCAGTATTTT
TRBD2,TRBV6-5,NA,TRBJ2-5,CASSYSGGDQETQYF,TGTGCCAGCAGTTACTCCGGGGGGGACCAAGAGACCCAGTACTTC
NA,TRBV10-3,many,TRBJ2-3,CAISEWGSGTDTQYF,TGTGCCATCAGTGAGTGGGGGTCGGGCACAGATACGCAGTATTTT
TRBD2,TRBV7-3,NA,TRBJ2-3,CASSSKMGGQGGTDTQYF,TGTGCCAGCAGCTCTAAAATGGGCGGGCAGGGAGGGACAGATACGCAGTATTTT
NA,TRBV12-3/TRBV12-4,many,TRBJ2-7,CASSLGGPEDEQYF,TGTGCCAGCAGTTTGGGGGGGCCAGAGGACGAGCAGTACTTC
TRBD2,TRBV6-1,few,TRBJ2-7,CASSARTSGGPFSYEQYF,TGTGCCAGCAGTGCCCGGACTAGCGGGGGGCCCTTCTCCTACGAGCAGTACTTC
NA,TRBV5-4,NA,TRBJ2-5,CASSRLEKDLETQYF,TGTGCCAGCAGCCGGCTTGAGAAGGACTTAGAGACCCAGTACTTC
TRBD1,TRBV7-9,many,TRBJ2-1,CASTPGQGSEQFF,TGTGCCAGCACCCCGGGACAGGGCTCAGAGCAGTTCTTC
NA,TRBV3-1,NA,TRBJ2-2,CASSPTGLLWSGELFF,TGTGCCAGCAGCCCAACGGGACTCCTTTGGTCCGGGGAGCTGTTTTTT
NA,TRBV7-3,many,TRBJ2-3,CASSLGYWGPTDTQYF,TGTGCCAGCAGCTTAGGTTATTGGGGCCCCACAGATACGCAGTATTTT
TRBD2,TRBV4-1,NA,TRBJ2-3,CASSHERGTPDTQYF,TGCGCCAGCAGCCACGAGCGGGGGACCCCAGATACGCAGTATTTT
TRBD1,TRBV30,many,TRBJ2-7,CAWSTGQGPYYEQYF,TGTGCCTGGAGTACTGGACAGGGGCCGTACTACGAGCAGTACTTC
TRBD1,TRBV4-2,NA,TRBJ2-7,CASSQEPLAGGNSPYEQYF,TGTGCCAGCAGCCAAGAACCCTTGGCAGGGGGAAATTCACCCTACGAGCAGTACTTC
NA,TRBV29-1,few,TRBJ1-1,CSAVAEGLNTEAFF,TGCAGCGCAGTGGCGGAGGGGCTGAACACTGAAGCTTTCTTT
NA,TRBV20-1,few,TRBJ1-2,CSAGRTRRDGYTF,TGCAGTGCTGGTCGGACCCGGAGGGATGGCTACACCTTC
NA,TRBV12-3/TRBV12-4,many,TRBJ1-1,CASMWGARTEAFF,TGTGCCAGCATGTGGGGGGCGCGTACTGAAGCTTTCTTT
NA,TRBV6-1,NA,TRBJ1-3,CASSSSASSGNTIYF,TGTGCCAGCAGTAGTTCAGCCTCCTCTGGAAACACCATATATTTT
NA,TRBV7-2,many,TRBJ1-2,CASSLGPQVTNYGYTF,TGTGCCAGCAGCTTAGGGCCACAGGTTACCAACTATGGCTACACCTTC
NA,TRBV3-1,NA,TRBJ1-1,CASSQDAGRIMNTEAFF,TGTGCCAGCAGCCAAGACGCAGGCCGTATCATGAACACTGAAGCTTTCTTT
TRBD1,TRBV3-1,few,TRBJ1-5,CASSLGTGAAPQHF,TGTGCCAGCAGCCTCGGGACAGGGGCCGCGCCCCAGCATTTT
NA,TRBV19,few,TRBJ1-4,CASSRPGDPTLNEKLFF,TGTGCCAGTAGTAGGCCAGGGGACCCGACGCTTAATGAAAAACTGTTTTTT
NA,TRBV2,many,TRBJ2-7,CASSYRGEQYF,TGTGCCAGCAGTTACCGGGGCGAGCAGTACTTC
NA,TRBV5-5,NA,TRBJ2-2,CASSRGGGSTGELFF,TGTGCCAGCAGCCGGGGCGGTGGGAGCACCGGGGAGCTGTTTTTT
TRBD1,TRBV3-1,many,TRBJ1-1,CASSPWDRGFNTEAFF,TGTGCCAGCAGCCCCTGGGACAGGGGGTTCAACACTGAAGCTTTCTTT
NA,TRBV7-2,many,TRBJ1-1,CASSLVRDTEAFF,TGTGCCAGCAGCTTAGTTAGGGACACTGAAGCTTTCTTT
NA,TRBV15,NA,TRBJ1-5,CATKRGNQPQHF,TGTGCCACCAAGAGGGGGAATCAGCCCCAGCATTTT
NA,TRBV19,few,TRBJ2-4,CASSIGGGTVNKNIQYF,TGTGCCAGTAGTATAGGAGGAGGGACGGTCAACAAAAACATTCAGTACTTC
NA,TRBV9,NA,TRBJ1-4,CASSFGQNEKLFF,TGTGCCAGCAGCTTCGGACAGAATGAAAAACTGTTTTTT
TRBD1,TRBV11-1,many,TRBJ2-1,CASSLAMGTGVNEQFF,TGTGCCAGCAGCTTAGCGATGGGGACAGGGGTTAATGAGCAGTTCTTC
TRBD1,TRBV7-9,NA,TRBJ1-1,CASSPEYRGGTEAFF,TGTGCCAGCAGCCCCGAGTACAGGGGAGGGACTGAAGCTTTCTTT
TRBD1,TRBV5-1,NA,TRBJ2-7,CASSSHPGTGGSPYYF,TGCGCCAGCAGCTCCCACCCCGGGACAGGGGGTTCCCCCTATTACTTC
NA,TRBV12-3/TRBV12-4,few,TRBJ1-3,CASSQGSFSGNTIYF,TGTGCCAGCAGTCAAGGTAGTTTCTCTGGAAACACCATATATTTT
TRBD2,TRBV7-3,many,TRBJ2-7,CASSLRAGGPYEQYF,TGTGCCAGCAGCTTAAGGGCGGGGGGGCCCTACGAGCAGTACTTC
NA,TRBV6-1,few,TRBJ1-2,CASSGQLGAGYTF,TGTGCCAGCAGTGGACAGCTGGGAGCTGGCTACACCTTC
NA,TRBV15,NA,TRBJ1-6,CATSRVVTDNSPLHF,TGTGCCACCAGCAGGGTGGTCACAGATAATTCACCCCTCCACTTT
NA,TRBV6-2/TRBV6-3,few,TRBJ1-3,CASSYSGKVGNTIYF,TGTGCCAGCAGTTACTCGGGGAAAGTTGGAAACACCATATATTTT
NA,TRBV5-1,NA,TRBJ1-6,CASSLSSPNSPLHF,TGCGCCAGCAGCTTGTCCAGCCCCAATTCACCCCTCCACTTT
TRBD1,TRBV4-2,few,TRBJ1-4,CASSHRGDEKLFF,TGTGCCAGCAGCCACAGGGGGGACGAAAAACTGTTTTTT
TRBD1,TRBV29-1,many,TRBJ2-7,CSVTDRATYEQYF,TGCAGCGTAACAGACAGGGCCACCTACGAGCAGTACTTC
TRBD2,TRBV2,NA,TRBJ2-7,CASSRPLAGASSAEQYF,TGCGCCAGCAGCCGCCCACTAGCGGGGGCCAGTTCGGCCGAGCAGTACTTC
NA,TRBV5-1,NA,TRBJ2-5,CASSYRQDPQETQYF,TGCGCCAGCAGCTACCGACAGGACCCCCAAGAGACCCAGTACTTC
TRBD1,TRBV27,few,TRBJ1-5,CASKPRDRVGNQPQHF,TGTGCCAGCAAACCCCGGGACAGGGTGGGCAATCAGCCCCAGCATTTT
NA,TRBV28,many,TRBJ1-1,CASSRGIKNTEAFF,TGTGCCAGCAGCCGAGGCATAAAGAACACTGAAGCTTTCTTT
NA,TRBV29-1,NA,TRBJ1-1,CSVLDLDGGLWKAFF,TGCAGCGTTCTGGACCTGGACGGGGGGCTATGGAAAGCTTTCTTT
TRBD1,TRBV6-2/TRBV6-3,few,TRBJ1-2,CASSSGQGEDGYTF,TGTGCCAGCAGTTCGGGACAGGGGGAGGATGGCTACACCTTC
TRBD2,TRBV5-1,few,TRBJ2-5,CASSGRATPSRETQYF,TGCGCCAGCAGCGGGAGGGCCACACCTTCCAGGGAGACCCAGTACTTC
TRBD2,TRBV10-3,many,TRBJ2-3,CAISPGTSGGSTDTQYF,TGTGCCATCAGTCCCGGGACTAGCGGGGGATCCACAGATACGCAGTATTTT
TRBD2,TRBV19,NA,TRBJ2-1,CASEANRGGKNEQFF,TGTGCCAGTGAGGCTAATCGGGGGGGCAAAAATGAGCAGTTCTTC
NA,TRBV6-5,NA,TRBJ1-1,CASSYSQEYGTEAFF,TGTGCCAGCAGTTACTCTCAGGAATATGGCACTGAAGCTTTCTTT
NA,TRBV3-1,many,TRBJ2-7,CASSPQLGEQYF,TGTGCCAGCAGCCCTCAATTGGGCGAGCAGTACTTC
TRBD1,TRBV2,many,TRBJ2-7,CASSNRGAYEQYF,TGTGCCAGCAGTAACAGGGGAGCCTACGAGCAGTACTTC
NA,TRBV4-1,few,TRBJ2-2,CASSQFPGEGGELFF,TGCGCCAGCAGCCAATTCCCGGGAGAGGGCGGGGAGCTGTTTTTT